This T cell receptor beta chain was sequenced for a study of blood T cell repertoires in COVID-19. Study background: Collection of acute and convalescent COVID-19 samples took place in the United States, Italy and Spain. PBMCs, B-cell-depleted T cells, or T cells were the source of the cDNA or gDNA that made up the material.

Followed over time, Seattle patients had been enrolled while infection was active. In the authors' workflow: The authors estimated nucleated cell counts from reference gene primer amplification. Data came from immunoSEQ multiplex PCR; TCRdb stores just in-frame clones and leaves some out. That table supplies the V and J calls and clone size; D and trimming were determined from the DNA. The sample shows under 250,000 clones, around 90% of them seen only once. The V gene's germline CDR1 is LNHDA and CDR2 SQIVND (reference sequence). This CDR3 is 17 amino acids long. Trimming at V came to 3 bases and at J to 2 bases, leaving 12 bases not matched to a gene.

The specimen sequenced was peripheral blood. The sequence was collected from a man aged 55 to 70 with COVID-19, enrolled during active disease. V usage is TRBV19 and J usage is TRBJ1-2; 7 bases are a match to TRBD1. The CDR3 here is CASSILGTGQPNYGYTF. CDR3 sequence (DNA): TGTGCCAGTAGTATCCTGGGTACGGGACAGCCAAACTATGGCTACACCTTC.